This TCR beta chain emerged from a study of Tregs in tolerant kidney transplant recipients. Trimming at V came to 4 bases and at J to 6 bases, leaving 8 bases not matched to a gene. This CDR3 has 15 residues. Germline-derived CDR1 and CDR2 are SGHRS and YFSETQ. Measured with immunoSEQ multiplex PCR; TCRdb has only the in-frame clones, and not every one. The sample consists of approximately 98,000 clones, 90% of them appearing once. Sequenced here: CD4+ T cells from blood, sampled before the transplant. The sequence derives from a human donor who received a combined kidney and bone marrow transplant. V usage is TRBV5-1 and J usage is TRBJ2-5, with 11 positions matching TRBD2. In nucleotides, the CDR3 is TGCGCCAGCAGCCCCGGGACTAGCGGCGGAAAGACCCAGTACTTC. It codes for CASSPGTSGGKTQYF.